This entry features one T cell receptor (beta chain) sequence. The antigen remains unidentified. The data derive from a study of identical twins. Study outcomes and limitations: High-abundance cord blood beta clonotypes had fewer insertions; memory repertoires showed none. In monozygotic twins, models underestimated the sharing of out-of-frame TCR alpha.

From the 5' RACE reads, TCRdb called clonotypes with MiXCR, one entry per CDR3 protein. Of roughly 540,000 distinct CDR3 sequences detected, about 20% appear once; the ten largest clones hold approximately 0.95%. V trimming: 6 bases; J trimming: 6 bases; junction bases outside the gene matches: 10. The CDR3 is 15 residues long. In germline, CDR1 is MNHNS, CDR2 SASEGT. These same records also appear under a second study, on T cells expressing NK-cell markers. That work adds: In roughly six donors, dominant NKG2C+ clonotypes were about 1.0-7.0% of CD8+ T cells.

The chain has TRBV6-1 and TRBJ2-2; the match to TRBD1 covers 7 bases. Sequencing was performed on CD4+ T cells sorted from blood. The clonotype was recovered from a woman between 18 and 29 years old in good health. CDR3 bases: TGTGCCAGCAGGGCACAGGGGTATGGTCCCGGGGAGCTGTTTTTT. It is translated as CASRAQGYGPGELFF.